This T cell receptor (beta chain) was recovered during a study of T-cell reconstitution after alpha-beta-depleted transplantation in children. Germline V gives CDR1 SQVTM, CDR2 ANQGSEA. CDR3 length: 15 amino acids. Trimming pared 6 bases from V and 5 bases from J, leaving 22 bases between. A library of TCRbeta sequences, prepared with unique molecular identifiers, was generated. A single record per CDR3 protein comes from TCRdb applying MiXCR to the PCR reads. This table has roughly 280,000 distinct CDR3 sequences, 11% appearing once. The specimen was peripheral blood, collected 180 days after TCRalphabeta/CD19-depleted stem cell transplant. The clonotype was recovered from a male patient between 2 and 9 years old who had a stem cell transplant for chronic granulomatous disease, so the T cells may come from the graft donor. This rearrangement joins TRBV29-1 to TRBJ2-5; D is possibly TRBD1 (5 bases). CDR3 amino acids: CSVLRIGAVQETQYF. Here the CDR3 DNA reads TGCAGCGTATTAAGGATAGGGGCAGTACAGGAGACCCAGTACTTC.